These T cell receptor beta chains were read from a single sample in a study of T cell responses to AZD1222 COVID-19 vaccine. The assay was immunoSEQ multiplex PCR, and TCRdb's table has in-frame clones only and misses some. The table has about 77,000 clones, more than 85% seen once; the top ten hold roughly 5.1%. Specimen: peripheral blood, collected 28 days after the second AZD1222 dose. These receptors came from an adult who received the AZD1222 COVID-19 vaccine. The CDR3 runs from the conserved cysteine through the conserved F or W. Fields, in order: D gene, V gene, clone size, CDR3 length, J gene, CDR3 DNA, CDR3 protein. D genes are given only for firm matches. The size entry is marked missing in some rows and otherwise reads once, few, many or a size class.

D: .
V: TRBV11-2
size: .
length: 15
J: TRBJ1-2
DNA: TGTGCCAGCCACCTCCGGGCAGGGAGGGAGTATGGCTACACCTTC
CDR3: CASHLRAGREYGYTF

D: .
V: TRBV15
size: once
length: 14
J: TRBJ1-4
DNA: TGTGCCACCAGCAGTGGTGGGGCCGCTGAAAAACTGTTTTTT
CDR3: CATSSGGAAEKLFF

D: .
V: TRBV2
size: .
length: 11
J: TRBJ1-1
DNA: TGTGCCAGCAGTGTATTGGCTGAAGCTTTCTTT
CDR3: CASSVLAEAFF

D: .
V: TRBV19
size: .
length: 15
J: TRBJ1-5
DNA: TGTGCCAGTAGCCTACAGGGCGATAGCAATCAGCCCCAGCATTTT
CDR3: CASSLQGDSNQPQHF

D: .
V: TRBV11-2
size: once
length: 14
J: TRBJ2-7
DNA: TGTGCCAGCAGCTTAAATAACGGACTCTACGAGCAGTACTTC
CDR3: CASSLNNGLYEQYF

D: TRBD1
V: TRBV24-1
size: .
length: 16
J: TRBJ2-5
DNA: TGTGCCACCAGTGATTTGCCGGGACAGGGCCAAGAGACCCAGTACTTC
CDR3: CATSDLPGQGQETQYF

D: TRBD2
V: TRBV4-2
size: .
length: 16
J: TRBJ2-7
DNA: TGTGCCAGCAGCCAAGAGACCGCTAGCGGGAGCTACGAGCAGTACTTC
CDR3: CASSQETASGSYEQYF

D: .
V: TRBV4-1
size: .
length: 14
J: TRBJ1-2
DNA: TGCGCCAGCAGCCAAGGGGACGGGACCCATGGCTACACCTTC
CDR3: CASSQGDGTHGYTF

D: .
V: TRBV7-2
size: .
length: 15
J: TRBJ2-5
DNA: TGTGCCAGCAGCTTAGCGGTGGGAGATCAAGAGACCCAGTACTTC
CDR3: CASSLAVGDQETQYF

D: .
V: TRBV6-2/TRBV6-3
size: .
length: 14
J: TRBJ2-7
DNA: TGTGCCAGCAGTTATTATTACAGGGCCTACGAGCAGTACTTC
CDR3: CASSYYYRAYEQYF

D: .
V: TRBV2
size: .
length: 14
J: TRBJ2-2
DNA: TGTGCCAGCAGGTCCGGTCTGAACACCGGGGAGCTGTTTTTT
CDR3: CASRSGLNTGELFF

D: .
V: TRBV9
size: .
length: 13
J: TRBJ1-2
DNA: TGTGCCAGCAGCAGACCGGGCGGGGGTCGCTACACCTTC
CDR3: CASSRPGGGRYTF

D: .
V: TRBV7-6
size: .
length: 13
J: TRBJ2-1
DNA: TGTGCCAGCAGTTCTAGTCAGGGAAATGAGCAGTTCTTC
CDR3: CASSSSQGNEQFF

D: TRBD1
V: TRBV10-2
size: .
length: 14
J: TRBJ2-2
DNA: TGCGCCAGCAGCTCAGGACAGGGCACCGGGGAGCTGTTTTTT
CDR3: CASSSGQGTGELFF

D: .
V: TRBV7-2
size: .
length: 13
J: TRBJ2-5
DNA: TGTGCCAGCAGCTTAAATAGCCGCGAGACCCAGTACTTC
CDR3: CASSLNSRETQYF

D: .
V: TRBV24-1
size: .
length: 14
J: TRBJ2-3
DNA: TGTGCCACCAGTGACTCATCCGACACAGATACGCAGTATTTT
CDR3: CATSDSSDTDTQYF

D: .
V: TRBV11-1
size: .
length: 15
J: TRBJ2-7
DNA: TGTGCCAGCAGCTTAGTTCAGGGGCTACGGGGCGAGCAGTACTTC
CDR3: CASSLVQGLRGEQYF

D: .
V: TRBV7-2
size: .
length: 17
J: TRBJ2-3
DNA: TGTGCCAGCAGCCCTCGTCGAAGTAGCACACTCACAGATACGCAGTATTTT
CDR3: CASSPRRSSTLTDTQYF